The 14 T cell receptor beta chains in this list originate from one sample, sequenced in a study of cytomegalovirus exposure and HLA in healthy donors. In the PCR, 60 Vbeta and 13 Jbeta primers were used. Clones were read by immunoSEQ multiplex PCR, and TCRdb kept only the in-frame ones, dropping some. The data contain approximately 110,000 clones, more than 70% of them singletons. Sequenced sample: PBMCs. The receptors were sampled from a man in his fifties or sixties in good health and CMV-seronegative.

The J gene is TRBJ1-5, the V gene TRBV6-6, with TRBD1 as a possible D gene (6 bases). Looked up from germline, CDR1 is MNHNY and CDR2 is SVGAGI (reference sequence). This CDR3 is built from 15 residues. The V gene lost 5 bases and the J gene lost 3 bases, with 14 bases spanning the gap. The CDR3 is CASSGGQPNNQPQHF. In nucleotides, the CDR3 is TGTGCCAGCAGTGGGGGACAACCGAACAATCAGCCCCAGCATTTT.

The CDR3 spells CAWSISGGAYEQYF. The CDR3 coding sequence is TGTGCCTGGAGTATCAGCGGGGGTGCTTACGAGCAGTACTTC. The genes are TRBV30 and TRBJ2-7; TRBD2 matches 8 bases. The V gene's germline CDR1 is GTSNPN and CDR2 SVGIG (reference sequence). V was clipped by 2 bases and J by 4 bases; unmatched bases: 7. The length of the CDR3 is 14 residues.

The chain joins TRBV9 to TRBJ1-6; TRBD1 is a possible D gene (6 bases). Germline V gene sequence: CDR1 SGDLS, CDR2 YYNGEE. There are 14 residues in the CDR3. Trimming stripped 8 bases from V and 10 bases from J, with 19 bases between. The DNA for the CDR3 is TGTGCCAGTGCTGTGGGGGCCTCCGGATCACCCCTCCACTTT. Protein sequence: CASAVGASGSPLHF.

This clone has only one observation. The chain couples TRBV6-5 to TRBJ2-7; maybe TRBD2 (5 bases). CDR1 and CDR2 (germline): MNHEY, SVGAGI. The CDR3 contains 14 residues. Between the trimmed V and J ends, which lost 6 bases and 4 bases, there was a span of 16 bases. The DNA for the CDR3 is TGTGCCAGCAGACCTACGGAGGCACGATACGAGCAGTACTTC. Its translation: CASRPTEARYEQYF.

The chain links TRBV9 to TRBJ2-3; tentatively, D is TRBD2 (7 bases). The germline V and J ends were trimmed by 8 bases and 2 bases, with 18 bases remaining between them. CDR1 and CDR2 (germline): SGDLS, YYNGEE. The CDR3 spans 15 residues. For the CDR3, the DNA is TGTGCCAGTGCCTGGAGCGGGGACACCACAGATACGCAGTATTTT. Amino acids: CASAWSGDTTDTQYF.

The V call is TRBV7-9, the J call TRBJ2-7, with D tentatively TRBD2 (6 bases). Looked up from germline, CDR1 is SEHNR and CDR2 is FQNEAQ (reference sequence). The CDR3 extends over 15 amino acids. V was trimmed by 4 bases and J by 2 bases, leaving 15 bases between them. For the CDR3, the DNA is TGTGCCAGCAGCTCCTCTATCGGGACTGCCTACGAGCAGTACTTC. It codes for CASSSSIGTAYEQYF.

CDR3 DNA sequence: TGTGCCATCAGTGAGTCTCAAGCTGGTGATGCCACCGGGGAGCTGTTTTTT. Amino acid sequence: CAISESQAGDATGELFF. The rearrangement links TRBV10-3 to TRBJ2-2; D ambiguous. V lost 0 bases and J lost 4, with 15 bases in between. Germline CDR1 ENHRY, CDR2 SYGVKD. The CDR3 runs 17 residues.

This sequence joins TRBV14 and TRBJ2-6, with a tentative D call TRBD2 (5 bases). Germline lookup yields CDR1 SGHDN and CDR2 FVKESK. This CDR3 has 13 amino acids. The V end was cut by 8 bases, the J end by 0 bases, with 5 bases between. CDR3 loop: CASRDSGANVLTF. CDR3 nucleotides: TGTGCCAGCCGGGACTCTGGGGCCAACGTCCTGACTTTC.

The chain employs TRBV15 and TRBJ1-1; D gene ambiguous. Germline CDR1 and CDR2: LNHNV and YYDKDF (reference sequence). The CDR3 extends over 13 amino acids. V lost 0 bases and J 1 base, leaving 3 bases between the germline ends. Written as DNA, the CDR3 is TGTGCCACCAGCAGAGAGAGGAACACTGAAGCTTTCTTT. It yields the protein CATSRERNTEAFF. Using reference TRBV15 and TRBJ1-1 for the parts outside the CDR3, the full variable domain is DAMVIQNPRYQVTQFGKPVTLSCSQTLNHNVMYWYQQKSSQAPKLLFHYYDKDFNNEADTPDNFQSRRPNTSFCFLDIRSPGLGDTAMYLCATSRERNTEAFFGQGTRLTVV.

This clone was observed a handful of times. This sequence joins TRBV11-2 and TRBJ2-7; 7 positions match TRBD2. The CDR3 has 15 amino acids. The junction had 9 bases not matched to a gene; V was cut back by 4 bases and J by 3 bases. Germline V gives CDR1 SGHAT, CDR2 FQNNGV. The CDR3 spells CASSSHRSGVYEQYF. CDR3 in DNA: TGTGCCAGCAGCTCCCACCGGAGCGGGGTCTACGAGCAGTACTTC.

This clone was picked up a small number of times. The V call is TRBV10-3, the J call TRBJ1-1; D is ambiguous. The V and J ends lost 7 bases and 3 bases respectively, with 15 bases between them. This CDR3 contains 14 residues. In germline, CDR1 is ENHRY, CDR2 SYGVKD. For the CDR3, the DNA is TGTGCCATCACACACGGCATCGGAGACACTGAAGCTTTCTTT. This translates into CAITHGIGDTEAFF.

V gene TRBV5-1 combines with J gene TRBJ2-5; possible D gene TRBD2, 5 bases. The CDR3 extends over 14 amino acids. Germline CDR1 SGHRS, CDR2 YFSETQ. V was trimmed by 0 bases and J by 4 bases, leaving 10 bases between them. The CDR3 here is CASSLAGSGETQYF. CDR3 DNA: TGCGCCAGCAGCTTGGCGGGGAGTGGAGAGACCCAGTACTTC.

This chain uses TRBV7-2 with TRBJ2-3; 11 nucleotides align to TRBD2. The CDR3 length is 17 residues. With V trimmed by 5 bases and J by 5 bases, 12 bases remained unmatched. Germline V gives CDR1 SGHTA, CDR2 FQGNSA. CDR3 loop: CASSRHQKGLAGDTQYF. Here the CDR3 DNA reads TGTGCCAGCAGCCGTCATCAAAAAGGACTAGCGGGAGATACGCAGTATTTT.

V is TRBV10-1 and J is TRBJ1-2; D not resolved. With 11 bases removed from V and 7 bases from J, the gap between germline ends came to 14 bases. Germline V gene sequence: CDR1 WNHNN, CDR2 SYGVQD (reference sequence). The CDR3 extends over 11 amino acids. For the CDR3, the DNA is TGCGCCTCTCGGGATTCGCTTGGCTACACCTTC. This encodes CASRDSLGYTF.